The present entry profiles one T cell receptor (beta chain) with its context. This sample was included in a study of blood T cell repertoires in COVID-19. Using immunoSEQ multiplex PCR, the repertoire was profiled, and TCRdb retains in-frame clones only, with some absent. The sample shows fewer than 300,000 clones, 75% to 95% of them seen only once. The CDR3 loop spans 14 amino acids. Germline CDR1 reads SNHLY; CDR2 reads FYNNEI. Trimming removed 6 bases at V and 1 base at J, with 9 bases between. The clonotype originates from a woman in her thirties who had recovered from COVID-19. Specimen: PBMCs or T cells enriched from blood (not recorded which). The chain combines TRBV2 with TRBJ2-2; a weak D match, TRBD1 (5 bases). The chain's CDR3 is CASRAQENTGELFF. CDR3 DNA sequence: TGTGCCAGCAGGGCACAGGAGAACACCGGGGAGCTGTTTTTT.